The 32 T cell receptor beta chains below were found in one sample sequenced in a study of shared clonotypes between healthy human individuals. Clones were read by immunoSEQ multiplex PCR, and TCRdb kept only the in-frame ones, dropping some. The sample contains fewer than 700,000 clones, roughly four fifths of which appear only once. Sequenced: PBMCs. These receptors were obtained from a woman aged 40 to 50 in good health. Some clones in this sample may be carry-over from other donors' samples.

This clone showed up just a few times. Additional DNA sequences in this sample encode the identical CDR3. DNA of the CDR3: TGTGCCAGTAGTATAGGCACTAGCGGGAGGACCTACAATGAGCAGTTCTTC. This sequence encodes CASSIGTSGRTYNEQFF. V gene TRBV19 combines with J gene TRBJ2-1; the match to TRBD2 covers 12 bases. The CDR3 length is 17 residues. After removal of 1 base from V and 2 bases from J, the junction contained 3 bases not matched to a gene. The germline V gene encodes CDR1 LNHDA and CDR2 SQIVND (reference sequence).

The V call is TRBV30, the J call TRBJ2-3; the D gene is possibly TRBD1 (7 bases). Germline lookup yields CDR1 GTSNPN and CDR2 SVGIG (reference sequence). The CDR3 extends over 14 amino acids. V was cut by 1 base and J by 0 bases, with 8 bases left in between. CDR3 sequence (DNA): TGTGCCTGGAGTGCAGGGGGGAGCACAGATACGCAGTATTTT. Protein product: CAWSAGGSTDTQYF.

For this clone: Mismatch with germline at one junction end may stem from a read error. This same CDR3 is encoded by further DNA sequences in the sample. The gene calls are TRBV28 and TRBJ1-1, with D maybe TRBD1 (6 bases). Germline CDR1 reads MDHEN; CDR2 reads SYDVKM. The CDR3 loop spans 15 amino acids. The CDR3 bases are TGTGCCAGCCCGCCCCCAGGGGCGCGGGACACTGAGGCTTTCTTT. The encoded protein is CASPPPGARDTEAFF. Looking up the rest from reference TRBV28 and TRBJ1-1 gives the full variable domain: DVKVTQSSRYLVKRTGEKVFLECVQDMDHENMFWYRQDPGLGLRLIYFSYDVKMKEKGDIPEGYSVSREKKERFSLILESASTNQTSMYLCASPPPGARDTEAFFGQGTRLTVV.

A few counts support this clone. This sample includes further DNA sequences coding for the same CDR3. The genes are TRBV7-2 and TRBJ1-4, with D possibly being TRBD1 (5 bases). The V gene lost 5 bases and the J gene lost 3 bases, with 10 bases spanning the gap. Germline V gives CDR1 SGHTA, CDR2 FQGNSA. The CDR3 runs to 14 residues. CDR3 nucleotide sequence: TGTGCCAGCAGCCCTGGGGGAGCTAATGAAAAACTGTTTTTT. It specifies CASSPGGANEKLFF. Full variable domain (rest looked up from reference TRBV7-2 and TRBJ1-4): GAGVSQSPSNKVTEKGKDVELRCDPISGHTALYWYRQSLGQGLEFLIYFQGNSAPDKSGLPSDRFSAERTGGSVSTLTIQRTQQEDSAVYLCASSPGGANEKLFFGSGTQLSVL.

The V call is TRBV6-5, the J call TRBJ2-5; D remains unclear. V lost 0 bases, J lost 7 bases, and 15 bases lay in between. The CDR3 sequence is 15 residues long. Germline CDR1 is MNHEY and CDR2 is SVGAGI. The CDR3 DNA sequence: TGTGCCAGCAGTTACTCGAGCACCGCCGGTGGGACCCAGTACTTC. Amino acid sequence: CASSYSSTAGGTQYF.

The CDR3 coding sequence is TGTGCCAGCAGCTTGGGACTAGGCACAGATACGCAGTATTTT. This gives the protein CASSLGLGTDTQYF. V and J are TRBV5-6 and TRBJ2-3, with D perhaps TRBD2 (6 bases). Germline CDR1 is SGHDT and CDR2 is YYEEEE. Trimming removed 0 bases from V and 1 base from J, with 6 bases in between. This CDR3 is built from 14 residues.

The chain carries TRBV6-4 and TRBJ2-3; 8 bases match TRBD1. The junction had 4 bases not matched to a gene; V was cut back by 4 bases and J by 4 bases. The CDR3 spans 14 residues. From germline, CDR1 is MRHNA and CDR2 SNTAGT. CDR3 coding DNA: TGTGCCAGCAGTGCGGGACAGGAGCCAGATACGCAGTATTTT. Translated: CASSAGQEPDTQYF.

V is TRBV7-8 and J is TRBJ2-5, with TRBD1 as a possible D gene (6 bases). The J call is doubtful: the DNA matches TRBJ2-7 better. Germline V lookup: CDR1 SGHVS, CDR2 FQNEAQ. The CDR3 has 14 amino acids. The CDR3: CASSLRTDSYEQYF. CDR3 sequence (DNA): TGTGCCAGCAGCTTGAGGACAGACTCCTACGAGCAGTACTTC.

CDR3 region: CASSLSLAGVRDIQYF. CDR3 nucleotide sequence: TGTGCCAGCAGTTTATCCCTAGCGGGAGTACGGGACATTCAGTACTTC. The V call is TRBV28, the J call TRBJ2-4; 10 bases are shared with TRBD2. CDR1 and CDR2 (germline): MDHEN, SYDVKM. J gave up 8 bases and V 1 base, and 8 bases lay outside the gene matches. The CDR3 is 16 residues long.

Turning to this clone: One junction end does not reproduce the germline sequence, and a read error may be involved. The chain employs TRBV28 and TRBJ2-2, with 8 positions matching TRBD1. Germline loops: CDR1 MDHEN, CDR2 SYDVKM. CDR3 length: 15 amino acids. The chain's CDR3 is CASSKWTGISGEPFF. The CDR3 DNA reads TGTGCCAGCAGTAAATGGACAGGGATTTCCGGGGAGCCGTTTTTT.

This clone was detected many times. The sample contains more than one DNA sequence encoding this CDR3. The chain couples TRBV7-9 to TRBJ1-1; no clear D. Germline CDR1 reads SEHNR; CDR2 reads FQNEAQ (reference sequence). V lost 5 bases and J lost 0, with 13 bases in between. The CDR3 has 15 residues. The CDR3 coding sequence is TGTGCCAGCAGCCCTAGTGGAAGGATGAACACTGAAGCTTTCTTT. Protein: CASSPSGRMNTEAFF.

In the case of this clone: Within the sample, other DNA sequences also encode this same CDR3. The chain uses TRBV7-2 and TRBJ1-1; D is uncertain. The CDR3 consists of 13 residues. The germline V and J ends were trimmed by 3 bases and 1 base, with 6 bases remaining between them. From germline, CDR1 is SGHTA and CDR2 FQGNSA. The chain's CDR3 is CASSLRANTEAFF. Written as DNA, the CDR3 is TGTGCCAGCAGCTTGCGGGCGAACACTGAAGCTTTCTTT.

This chain joins TRBV9 and TRBJ2-7, with D possibly being TRBD1 or TRBD2 (5 bases each). This CDR3 is 15 amino acids long. The V gene lost 3 bases and the J gene lost 3 bases, with 16 bases spanning the gap. Per the germline V gene, CDR1 is SGDLS and CDR2 is YYNGEE. In DNA, the CDR3 is TGTGCCAGCAGCGCTGGGGACCGACTGGGCTACGAGCAGTACTTC. It translates to CASSAGDRLGYEQYF.

The rearrangement joins TRBV4-3 to TRBJ2-1; TRBD2 aligns across 13 bases. Germline assignment: CDR1 LGHNA and CDR2 YSLEER. The J segment lost 10 bases and the V segment lost 3 bases, leaving 6 bases of the junction unmatched. CDR3 size: 15 residues. CDR3 DNA: TGCGCCAGCAGCCATACTAGCGGGAGGGCCGAGGAGCAGTTCTTC. Protein sequence: CASSHTSGRAEEQFF.

This clone was detected only once. The rearrangement joins TRBV7-2 to TRBJ1-1; tentative D call: TRBD1 (6 bases). CDR1 SGHTA and CDR2 FQGNSA come from the germline V gene. The CDR3 covers 15 residues. V lost 5 bases and J lost 1, with 14 bases in between. CDR3 coding DNA: TGTGCCAGCAGCATTCGGACAGTTAAGAACACTGAAGCTTTCTTT. It specifies CASSIRTVKNTEAFF.

The J gene is TRBJ2-7, the V gene TRBV28, with TRBD1 matching 7 bases. Germline lookup yields CDR1 MDHEN and CDR2 SYDVKM. V lost 5 bases and J lost 9; bases outside the gene matches: 13. The CDR3 consists of 14 residues. CDR3 sequence reads: CASSPANDRVWQYF. Written as DNA, the CDR3 is TGTGCCAGCAGTCCCGCCAATGACAGGGTATGGCAGTACTTC.

This chain links TRBV28 with TRBJ1-6, with D perhaps TRBD1 (6 bases). The CDR3 covers 15 residues. CDR1 is MDHEN, CDR2 SYDVKM, per germline. Trimming shortened V by 4 bases and J by 8 bases, and 15 bases separated the two germline ends. Here the CDR3 reads CASSYIRGVDSPLHF. DNA for the CDR3: TGTGCCAGCAGTTACATCAGGGGAGTGGATTCACCCCTCCACTTT.

V is TRBV5-5 and J is TRBJ2-7; the D gene is possibly TRBD2 (6 bases). Germline assignment: CDR1 SGHKS and CDR2 YYEKEE (reference sequence). The ends were cut back, 6 bases at V and 2 bases at J, with 15 bases in the middle. The CDR3 has 14 amino acids. For the CDR3, the DNA is TGTGCCAGCACGGATAGCGGACTTACCTACGAGCAGTACTTC. Its translation is CASTDSGLTYEQYF.

V usage is TRBV5-4 and J usage is TRBJ1-1; the match to TRBD1 covers 8 bases. Germline V gives CDR1 SGHNT, CDR2 YYREEE (reference sequence). The CDR3 is made up of 16 amino acids. V trimming: 0 bases; J trimming: 4 bases; junction bases outside the gene matches: 8. The CDR3 loop is CASSLGGRTGSTEAFF. Written as DNA, the CDR3 is TGTGCCAGCAGCTTGGGGGGCCGGACAGGGAGCACTGAAGCTTTCTTT. Full variable domain (remainder filled in from reference TRBV5-4 and TRBJ1-1): ETGVTQSPTHLIKTRGQQVTLRCSSQSGHNTVSWYQQALGQGPQFIFQYYREEENGRGNFPPRFSGLQFPNYSSELNVNALELDDSALYLCASSLGGRTGSTEAFFGQGTRLTVV.

To note about this clone: It differs at one base from a far larger clone, so likely a read error. The DNA for the CDR3 is TGTGCCTGGAGTCCCAACGGGAATGAAGAACTGTTTTTT. Protein product: CAWSPNGNEELFF. This chain links TRBV30 with TRBJ1-4; D is uncertain. The CDR3 spans 13 residues. The germline gives CDR1 GTSNPN, CDR2 SVGIG (reference sequence). Looking up the rest from reference TRBV30 and TRBJ1-4 gives the full variable domain: SQTIHQWPATLVQPVGSPLSLECTVEGTSNPNLYWYRQAAGRGLQLLFYSVGIGQISSEVPQNLSASRPQDRQFILSSKKLLLSDSGFYLCAWSPNGNEELFFGSGTQLSVL.

V gene TRBV10-1 combines with J gene TRBJ2-7, with D unresolved. Germline V CDR1 and CDR2: WNHNN, SYGVQD (reference sequence). Between the trimmed V and J ends, which lost 0 bases and 5 bases, there was a span of 17 bases. CDR3 size: 16 residues. CDR3 bases: TGCGCCAGCAGTGAGTCGAAGTGGGGTGGTCTTAACGAGCAGTACTTC. This translates into CASSESKWGGLNEQYF.

Remarks on this clone: This specimen includes other DNA sequences encoding the same CDR3. The chain joins TRBV7-9 to TRBJ1-2, with unresolved D. The V gene's germline CDR1 is SEHNR and CDR2 FQNEAQ (reference sequence). The CDR3 runs to 12 residues. V lost 1 base to trimming and J lost 4 bases, with 4 bases between them. This chain's CDR3 is CASSLGGYGYTF. In DNA, the CDR3 is TGTGCCAGCAGCTTAGGCGGCTATGGCTACACCTTC.

V is TRBV10-3 and J is TRBJ1-2; 7 bases are shared with TRBD1. The CDR3 extends over 13 amino acids. CDR1 is ENHRY, CDR2 SYGVKD, per germline. The V segment lost 9 bases and the J segment 6 bases; nucleotides outside the gene matches: 10. The CDR3 nucleotides read TGTGCCATAAGACCGGGGACAGAAGATGGCTACACCTTC. Residues: CAIRPGTEDGYTF.

The chain uses TRBV4-2 and TRBJ2-7, with D tentatively TRBD2 (6 bases). Trimming removed 4 bases at V and 2 bases at J, with 21 bases between. The CDR3 is 17 amino acids. Germline values: CDR1 LGHNA, CDR2 YNFKEQ. The CDR3 loop is CASSPPWRDGPTYEQYF. The CDR3 DNA sequence: TGTGCCAGCAGCCCCCCATGGCGGGATGGGCCGACCTACGAGCAGTACTTC.

The chain links TRBV18 to TRBJ2-1; 8 nucleotides match TRBD1. The CDR3 covers 14 residues. After removal of 6 bases from V and 5 bases from J, the junction contained 6 bases not matched to a gene. Germline values: CDR1 KGHSH, CDR2 LQKENI. This chain's CDR3 is CASSPGQVNNEQFF. DNA for the CDR3: TGTGCCAGCTCCCCGGGACAGGTAAACAATGAGCAGTTCTTC.

The genes are TRBV5-1 and TRBJ2-7; D is ambiguous. The CDR3 loop spans 16 amino acids. Germline values: CDR1 SGHRS, CDR2 YFSETQ. V lost 4 bases, J lost 5 bases, and 22 bases lay in between. CDR3 residues: CASSRDPATELHEQYF. Written as DNA, the CDR3 is TGCGCCAGCAGCCGCGACCCAGCGACCGAGCTCCACGAGCAGTACTTC.

This chain links TRBV5-4 with TRBJ2-6; TRBD1 matches at 11 bases. Germline trimming cut 4 bases from V and 2 bases from J; bases unmatched to any gene: 8. The germline gives CDR1 SGHNT, CDR2 YYREEE (reference sequence). This CDR3 is 18 amino acids long. The CDR3 DNA follows: TGTGCCAGCAGCGTCAATCCGGGACAGGGGGCTGGGGCCAACGTCCTGACTTTC. It yields the protein CASSVNPGQGAGANVLTF.

In regard to this clone: This CDR3 is also generated by other DNA sequences in the sample. J is TRBJ1-1 and V is TRBV28; D is undetermined. The CDR3 extends over 12 amino acids. With 5 bases removed from V and 5 bases from J, the gap between germline ends came to 9 bases. Germline CDR1 reads MDHEN; CDR2 reads SYDVKM. Here the CDR3 reads CASSLTGTEAFF. CDR3 nucleotide sequence: TGTGCCAGCAGTCTGACCGGTACTGAAGCTTTCTTT.

This clone occurred a few times. This sequence joins TRBV14 and TRBJ2-5, with 8 bases identical to TRBD2. The V segment lost 5 bases and the J segment 8 bases; nucleotides outside the gene matches: 10. This CDR3 comprises 14 residues. Per the germline V gene, CDR1 is SGHDN and CDR2 is FVKESK. CDR3 protein: CASSYQRGRGTQYF. In nucleotides, the CDR3 is TGTGCCAGCAGCTACCAGCGGGGGCGTGGTACCCAGTACTTC.

This clone was seen just once. The V and J genes are TRBV28 and TRBJ2-5, with D hard to call. This CDR3 has 12 amino acids. Germline lookup yields CDR1 MDHEN and CDR2 SYDVKM. Trimming took off 3 bases at V and 5 bases at J, with 7 bases between the two ends. The CDR3 sequence: CASSFLGETQYF. CDR3 bases: TGTGCCAGCAGTTTCCTAGGGGAGACCCAGTACTTC.

The chain combines TRBV4-1 with TRBJ1-2; D is uncertain. Trimming left V 0 bases short and J 4 bases short, with 15 bases between. This CDR3 contains 16 residues. CDR1 and CDR2 from the germline V gene are MGHRA and YSYEKL. The CDR3 region is CASSQDHYPTGYGYTF. The CDR3 nucleotides are TGCGCCAGCAGCCAAGATCACTACCCCACGGGCTATGGCTACACCTTC.

The V and J genes are TRBV9 and TRBJ1-3; D gene ambiguous. Trimming pared 0 bases from V and 0 bases from J, leaving 10 bases between. The germline CDR1 and CDR2 sequences are SGDLS and YYNGEE. This CDR3 is built from 16 residues. Here the CDR3 DNA reads TGTGCCAGCAGCGTAGGTGGATTCAGCTCTGGAAACACCATATATTTT. Translated: CASSVGGFSSGNTIYF.